This entry lists 17 T cell receptor beta chains sequenced from one sample in a study of response to subunit inactivated influenza vaccine. TCRdb re-called the RT-PCR reads with MiXCR, one entry per CDR3 protein. Of some 550,000 distinct CDR3 sequences listed, roughly 25% were seen once; the top ten hold around 2.8%. The same specimen was also included in a second study, on T cells expressing NK-cell markers. That work contributes: For TCR beta, cDNA was produced by 5'RACE template switching with UMIs.

This sample comprised CD4+ T cells sorted from PBMCs, obtained approximately 12 days after vaccination. The receptors shown here come from a man aged 45-60 years who received an inactivated influenza vaccine.

There are a few counts of this clonotype. The genes are TRBV20-1 and TRBJ2-2, with D possibly matching TRBD2 (6 bases). Germline assignment: CDR1 DFQATT and CDR2 SNEGSKA (reference sequence). The CDR3 length is 16 residues. Deletions cut 0 bases from V and 4 bases from J, with 15 bases between. The CDR3 DNA sequence: TGCAGTGCTAGAGAGGAGGGTAGGAGACGCACCGGGGAGCTGTTTTTT. As protein: CSAREEGRRRTGELFF.

This chain joins TRBV5-6 and TRBJ1-2; 7 bases line up with TRBD1. Germline lookup yields CDR1 SGHDT and CDR2 YYEEEE. This CDR3 has 14 residues. Trimming at V came to 4 bases and at J to 7 bases, leaving 10 bases not matched to a gene. The CDR3 region is CASSAGTEVGGYTF. CDR3 DNA: TGTGCCAGCAGCGCCGGGACAGAAGTCGGTGGCTACACCTTC.

This clonotype has more than one count but fewer than ten. The chain is built from TRBV14 and TRBJ2-2; tentatively, D is TRBD1 or TRBD2 (7 bases each). V was cut by 3 bases and J by 5 bases, with 13 bases left in between. Germline V gives CDR1 SGHDN, CDR2 FVKESK. The CDR3 consists of 15 residues. The CDR3 loop is CASSHGRGRTGELFF. The CDR3 DNA sequence: TGTGCCAGCAGCCATGGGAGGGGGCGTACCGGGGAGCTGTTTTTT.

At least ten counts were recorded for this clonotype. The chain employs TRBV20-1 and TRBJ2-1; D is ambiguous. Germline CDR1 reads DFQATT; CDR2 reads SNEGSKA (reference sequence). This CDR3 has 16 residues. With 2 bases removed from V and 1 base from J, the gap between germline ends came to 15 bases. DNA for the CDR3: TGCAGTGCTAGACCAAGGACCCGTAGATCCTACAATGAGCAGTTCTTC. This encodes CSARPRTRRSYNEQFF.

This clonotype was observed a handful of times. J is TRBJ2-7 and V is TRBV7-9; possible D gene TRBD2, 6 bases. Germline-derived CDR1 and CDR2 are SEHNR and FQNEAQ (reference sequence). V gave up 2 bases and J gave up 3 bases, with 17 bases separating them. The CDR3 has 16 amino acids. This chain's CDR3 is CASSLFTGLDFYEQYF. As DNA, the CDR3 is TGTGCCAGCAGCTTATTCACGGGACTGGATTTCTACGAGCAGTACTTC.

This clonotype appeared a few times. This chain uses TRBV10-3 with TRBJ2-2; 9 bases align to TRBD2. Germline V gene sequence: CDR1 ENHRY, CDR2 SYGVKD. The CDR3 consists of 17 residues. V shed 6 bases, J shed 0 bases, and the junction held 8 bases outside the gene matches. The CDR3 loop reads CAIRRTSVGANTGELFF. DNA of the CDR3: TGTGCCATCAGAAGGACTAGCGTGGGGGCGAACACCGGGGAGCTGTTTTTT.

The rearrangement uses TRBV29-1 and TRBJ2-2, with D perhaps TRBD2 (5 bases). There are 12 residues in the CDR3. The V gene's germline CDR1 is SQVTM and CDR2 ANQGSEA. V lost 6 bases, J lost 8 bases, and 13 bases lay in between. CDR3 sequence (DNA): TGCAGCGTCGAACGGGGTGCTGGGGAGCTGTTTTTT. It encodes CSVERGAGELFF.

In this sample, this clonotype turned up a few times. This chain links TRBV18 with TRBJ2-3, with a possible D match to TRBD1 (6 bases). This CDR3 spans 15 amino acids. Trimming cost V 2 bases and J 2 bases, with 11 bases left between them. Germline CDR1 and CDR2: KGHSH and LQKENI. The CDR3 region is CASSPTGQNTDTQYF. The CDR3 nucleotides read TGTGCCAGCTCACCAACTGGACAGAACACAGATACGCAGTATTTT.

The V and J genes are TRBV5-1 and TRBJ1-1; 9 bases fit TRBD1. CDR3 size: 14 residues. CDR1 SGHRS and CDR2 YFSETQ come from the germline V gene. Trimming at V came to 3 bases and at J to 11 bases, leaving 11 bases not matched to a gene. The CDR3 region has the DNA TGCGCCAGCAGCTCCCACAGGGGGCAGGGTCATGCTTTCTTT. Its translation is CASSSHRGQGHAFF.

The V call is TRBV6-1, the J call TRBJ1-1; D possibly corresponds to TRBD1 (5 bases). Germline loops: CDR1 MNHNS, CDR2 SASEGT. The CDR3 runs to 16 residues. V was cut by 4 bases and J by 4 bases, with 19 bases left in between. The CDR3 region is CASSGRDPSQGTEAFF. In nucleotides, the CDR3 is TGTGCCAGCAGTGGTCGGGACCCTTCCCAGGGCACTGAAGCTTTCTTT.

The chain carries TRBV7-2 and TRBJ2-7; the D gene could be TRBD1 or TRBD2 (6 bases each). V was trimmed by 1 base and J by 3 bases, leaving 10 bases between them. CDR1 and CDR2 (germline): SGHTA, FQGNSA. The CDR3 totals 14 residues. The CDR3 loop reads CASSLEGGRYEQYF. The DNA for the CDR3 is TGTGCCAGCAGCTTAGAGGGGGGTCGCTACGAGCAGTACTTC.

Concerning this clonotype itself: The junction differs from germline at one of its ends, possibly a read error. V is TRBV5-8 and J is TRBJ2-7, with a tentative D call TRBD1 (6 bases). The CDR3 covers 11 residues. Germline V gene data show CDR1 as SGHTS and CDR2 as YDEGEE. CDR3 coding DNA: TGTGCCAGCAGCTCTCCAGGGGCGCCTAACTTC. This encodes CASSSPGAPNF.

In its sample, this clonotype was seen a few times. The chain joins TRBV3-1 to TRBJ1-2, with D uncertain. Germline V lookup: CDR1 LGHDT, CDR2 YNNKEL (reference sequence). The CDR3 is 12 amino acids. V was pared by 5 bases and J by 8 bases, with 12 bases between. CDR3 sequence (DNA): TGTGCCAGCAGCGGACCGGGAAGGGGCTACACCTTC. It translates to CASSGPGRGYTF. The full variable domain, with the rest looked up from reference TRBV3-1 and TRBJ1-2, is DTAVSQTPKYLVTQMGNDKSIKCEQNLGHDTMYWYKQDSKKFLKIMFSYNNKELIINETVPNRFSPKSPDKAHLNLHINSLELGDSAVYFCASSGPGRGYTFGSGTRLTVV.

This clonotype has just a few counts. The V call is TRBV18, the J call TRBJ2-7; unclear D gene. Trimming took 5 bases from V and 1 from J, leaving 9 bases between them. The V gene's germline CDR1 is KGHSH and CDR2 LQKENI. The CDR3 runs 13 residues. In nucleotides, the CDR3 is TGTGCCAGCTCAGATCCCGCGTCCTACGAGCAGTACTTC. Its translation: CASSDPASYEQYF.

Within the sample, this clonotype is medium-sized. The chain recombines TRBV5-5 with TRBJ1-5; the D gene is possibly TRBD1 (5 bases). CDR1 is SGHKS and CDR2 is YYEKEE in the germline V gene (reference sequence). V gave up 6 bases and J gave up 7 bases, with 20 bases separating them. The CDR3 runs 15 residues. The CDR3 protein is CASTYGGVSGQPQHF. CDR3 nucleotides: TGTGCCAGCACCTATGGAGGGGTGTCAGGGCAGCCCCAGCATTTT.

This clonotype was detected a few times. The V gene is TRBV7-2, the J gene TRBJ2-2; D unclear. The V end was cut by 5 bases, the J end by 6 bases, with 13 bases between. Germline CDR1 SGHTA, CDR2 FQGNSA. The CDR3 sequence is 14 residues long. In DNA form, the CDR3 reads TGTGCCAGCAGCAGCACCCGGGTGGCCGGGGAGCTGTTTTTT. Translation: CASSSTRVAGELFF.

The V call is TRBV20-1, the J call TRBJ2-7; 9 bases are a match to TRBD2. CDR3 size: 14 residues. V was pared by 5 bases and J by 6 bases, with 11 bases of the junction left unmatched. The germline gives CDR1 DFQATT, CDR2 SNEGSKA (reference sequence). CDR3 in DNA: TGCAGTGCTCCTCGGCGGGAGGGCCCCCTCGAGCAGTACTTC. Protein sequence: CSAPRREGPLEQYF.